This T cell receptor (beta chain) was captured in a study of OX40 agonist ivuxolimab in advanced cancers. The overall study: Subjects had a mean age of about 60 years, with a range of about 23 to 79; approximately 83% were male. Partial responses occurred in three patients (one hepatocellular carcinoma, two cutaneous melanoma). The study, taken as a whole, reports: Doses of 0.1 to 3.0 mg/kg were accompanied by clonal expansion of CD4+ and CD8+ blood T cells by week 6.

Comment on this clone: Antigen specificity is unknown.

CDR3 size: 14 residues. The germline V gene has CDR1 MNHNS and CDR2 SASEGT. The trim removed 11 bases at V and 1 base at J, leaving 10 bases unmatched. The assay was immunoSEQ multiplex PCR, and TCRdb's table has in-frame clones only and misses some. The sample yields a few thousand clones, 71% seen once. The chain has TRBV6-1 and TRBJ1-1; TRBD1 agrees at 7 bases. The input for sequencing was CD4+ or CD8+ T cells sorted from blood, taken in a trial of the OX40 agonist ivuxolimab. The receptor was derived from an adult with an advanced solid tumor such as melanoma, head and neck, liver or kidney cancer. CDR3 in amino acids: CAVKSGTANTEAFF. The CDR3 DNA is TGTGCCGTCAAATCCGGGACAGCGAACACTGAAGCTTTCTTT.